Below, 30 T cell receptor beta chains from the same sample are listed, as sequenced in a study of blood T cell repertoires in COVID-19. Clones were read by immunoSEQ multiplex PCR, and TCRdb kept only the in-frame ones, dropping some. The data contain about 52,000 clones, over 85% of them singletons. The material sequenced was peripheral blood. The receptor source for this set is a man older than 75 with active or convalescent COVID-19.

The rearrangement uses TRBV7-2 and TRBJ2-2; a weak D match, TRBD2 (5 bases). This CDR3 spans 15 amino acids. The germline gives CDR1 SGHTA, CDR2 FQGNSA. The V end lost 4 bases, the J end lost 2 bases, and 11 bases lay between the germline ends. The DNA for the CDR3 is TGTGCCAGCAGCTCCGTCTCGGGAAACACCGGGGAGCTGTTTTTT. Its protein is CASSSVSGNTGELFF.

V gene TRBV19 combines with J gene TRBJ2-1; TRBD2 matches at 10 bases. Germline-derived CDR1 and CDR2 are LNHDA and SQIVND (reference sequence). This CDR3 region has 19 residues. Trimming removed 5 bases from V and 2 bases from J; junction bases left unmatched: 15. In DNA, the CDR3 is TGTGCCAGTAGTCCTCCCCCTAAGGCTAGCGGGAGTCCCTACAATGAGCAGTTCTTC. This translates into CASSPPPKASGSPYNEQFF.

The chain uses TRBV28 and TRBJ1-1; no clear D. Germline values: CDR1 MDHEN, CDR2 SYDVKM. V was cut by 3 bases and J by 2 bases, with 13 bases left in between. The CDR3 covers 15 residues. The CDR3 reads CASSLVGVLNTEAFF. The CDR3 DNA reads as TGTGCCAGCAGTTTGGTCGGAGTCTTAAACACTGAAGCTTTCTTT. Looking up the rest from reference TRBV28 and TRBJ1-1 gives the full variable domain: DVKVTQSSRYLVKRTGEKVFLECVQDMDHENMFWYRQDPGLGLRLIYFSYDVKMKEKGDIPEGYSVSREKKERFSLILESASTNQTSMYLCASSLVGVLNTEAFFGQGTRLTVV.

The chain employs TRBV27 and TRBJ2-5, with 7 bases lining up with TRBD1. Unmatched junction bases numbered 15, after V lost 3 bases and J lost 5 bases. The CDR3 totals 17 residues. Germline lookup yields CDR1 MNHEY and CDR2 SMNVEV (reference sequence). DNA of the CDR3: TGTGCCAGCAGTTTTGGGGCTAGGGGGCGCTTCCCGGAGACCCAGTACTTC. It specifies CASSFGARGRFPETQYF.

Here the CDR3 reads CASSLSRLGTGNEQYF. In nucleotides, the CDR3 is TGTGCCAGCAGTCTTAGCCGTCTTGGGACAGGGAACGAGCAGTACTTC. The J gene is TRBJ2-7, the V gene TRBV6-6, with TRBD1 identical over 9 bases. In germline, CDR1 is MNHNY, CDR2 SVGAGI (reference sequence). The CDR3 totals 16 residues. Trimming removed 5 bases from V and 5 bases from J; junction bases left unmatched: 13.

The chain recombines TRBV5-8 with TRBJ1-5, with D unclear. Trimming took 9 bases from V and 3 from J, leaving 16 bases between them. Germline assignment: CDR1 SGHTS and CDR2 YDEGEE. This CDR3 has 14 amino acids. The CDR3 region is CATTPRGDNQPQHF. The CDR3 bases are TGTGCCACGACCCCGCGGGGTGACAATCAGCCCCAGCATTTT.

The chain combines TRBV20-1 with TRBJ2-1; the match to TRBD2 covers 10 bases. After removal of 3 bases from V and 7 bases from J, the junction contained 9 bases not matched to a gene. The CDR3 has 15 amino acids. In germline, CDR1 is DFQATT, CDR2 SNEGSKA (reference sequence). The chain's CDR3 is CSASPLAGVANEQFF. CDR3 in DNA: TGCAGTGCTAGTCCCCTAGCGGGAGTTGCGAATGAGCAGTTCTTC.

V usage is TRBV6-4 and J usage is TRBJ1-2; a possible D gene is TRBD1 (5 bases). The ends were cut back, 5 bases at V and 5 bases at J, with 15 bases in the middle. The CDR3 sequence is 14 residues long. The germline V gene has CDR1 MRHNA and CDR2 SNTAGT. CDR3 sequence: CASSLGEGAYGYTF. The CDR3 DNA reads TGTGCCAGCAGTCTGGGGGAGGGAGCGTATGGCTACACCTTC.

V gene TRBV28 combines with J gene TRBJ1-4, with unresolved D. Trimming took off 5 bases at V and 8 bases at J, with 15 bases between the two ends. The CDR3 is 14 residues long. Per germline, CDR1 MDHEN and CDR2 SYDVKM. CDR3 loop: CASSRGRDREKLFF. The CDR3 DNA is TGTGCCAGCAGTCGAGGGAGGGATCGGGAAAAACTGTTTTTT.

This clone was seen a single time. The V and J genes are TRBV18 and TRBJ2-5, with 8 bases aligning to TRBD2. The CDR3 is made up of 16 amino acids. The junction had 9 bases not matched to a gene; V was cut back by 2 bases and J by 4 bases. Germline loops: CDR1 KGHSH, CDR2 LQKENI. Here the CDR3 reads CASSPSAGGLAETQYF. The CDR3 DNA reads as TGTGCCAGCTCACCATCTGCGGGAGGTTTGGCAGAGACCCAGTACTTC.

The chain links TRBV28 to TRBJ1-2, with 10 nucleotides matching TRBD1. CDR3 length: 14 residues. Germline CDR1 MDHEN, CDR2 SYDVKM. V gave up 3 bases and J gave up 5 bases; unmatched junction bases: 3. Here the CDR3 reads CASSLGTGVYGYTF. For the CDR3, the DNA is TGTGCCAGCAGTTTGGGGACAGGGGTTTATGGCTACACCTTC.

V gene TRBV4-1 combines with J gene TRBJ2-1, with 10 nucleotides matching TRBD1. J lost 4 bases, V lost 4 bases, and 7 bases had no gene match. The CDR3 consists of 16 residues. In germline, CDR1 is MGHRA, CDR2 YSYEKL. The CDR3 sequence is CASSRTRDRGYNEQFF. DNA of the CDR3: TGCGCCAGCAGCCGCACCCGGGACAGGGGTTACAATGAGCAGTTCTTC.

V and J are TRBV5-4 and TRBJ2-5; 12 positions match TRBD2. J lost 5 bases, V lost 1 base, and 3 bases had no gene match. Germline V gene sequence: CDR1 SGHNT, CDR2 YYREEE (reference sequence). The CDR3 contains 15 residues. The CDR3 loop reads CASSLPSGGGETQYF. CDR3 bases: TGTGCCAGCAGCTTGCCTAGCGGGGGGGGTGAGACCCAGTACTTC.

The V and J genes are TRBV11-2 and TRBJ2-7, with 9 positions matching TRBD1. The trim removed 5 bases at V and 6 bases at J, leaving 2 bases unmatched. The CDR3 loop spans 12 amino acids. From germline, CDR1 is SGHAT and CDR2 FQNNGV. In DNA form, the CDR3 reads TGTGCCAGCAGCCGGACAGGGGTCGAGCAGTACTTC. Protein: CASSRTGVEQYF.

The rearrangement links TRBV7-3 to TRBJ2-5, with D maybe TRBD1 (5 bases). Germline V gives CDR1 SGHTA, CDR2 FQGTGA. The CDR3 length is 15 residues. V was cut by 1 base and J by 7 bases, with 16 bases left in between. CDR3 in amino acids: CASSLRGLSQGTQYF. CDR3 sequence (DNA): TGTGCCAGCAGCTTAAGGGGCCTCTCTCAGGGGACCCAGTACTTC. The full variable domain, its missing parts supplied by reference TRBV7-3 and TRBJ2-5, is GAGVSQTPSNKVTEKGKYVELRCDPISGHTALYWYRQSLGQGPEFLIYFQGTGAADDSGLPNDRFFAVRPEGSVSTLKIQRTERGDSAVYLCASSLRGLSQGTQYFGPGTRLLVL.

V and J are TRBV7-2 and TRBJ1-4, with TRBD1 identical over 8 bases. Germline V CDR1 and CDR2: SGHTA, FQGNSA. The CDR3 runs to 17 residues. V lost 1 base and J lost 2; bases outside the gene matches: 6. CDR3 amino acids: CASSLVQGARTNEKLFF. CDR3 nucleotides: TGTGCCAGCAGCTTAGTGCAGGGGGCGCGGACTAATGAAAAACTGTTTTTT.

The genes are TRBV30 and TRBJ1-5; D may be TRBD1 (5 bases). The CDR3 consists of 17 residues. V shed 3 bases and J shed 0 bases, with 18 bases lying between them. Germline CDR1 GTSNPN, CDR2 SVGIG (reference sequence). The CDR3 region is CAWSVWGDSLSNQPQHF. For the CDR3, the DNA is TGTGCCTGGAGCGTATGGGGGGACTCCCTTAGCAATCAGCCCCAGCATTTT.

The V call is TRBV4-3, the J call TRBJ2-5; a possible D gene is TRBD1 (5 bases). Trimming stripped 3 bases from V and 2 bases from J, with 10 bases between. This CDR3 spans 14 amino acids. Germline V gives CDR1 LGHNA, CDR2 YSLEER. The CDR3 DNA sequence: TGCGCCAGCAGCCAGGGGCTGGGACAAGAGACCCAGTACTTC. This gives the protein CASSQGLGQETQYF.

The chain combines TRBV27 with TRBJ2-2, with TRBD2 matching over 10 bases. Germline CDR1 and CDR2: MNHEY and SMNVEV (reference sequence). After removal of 4 bases from V and 6 bases from J, the junction contained 11 bases not matched to a gene. The CDR3 extends over 17 amino acids. The CDR3 region is CASSYASGRMGAGELFF. The CDR3 nucleotides are TGTGCCAGCAGTTATGCTAGCGGGAGAATGGGCGCCGGGGAGCTGTTTTTT.

The chain is built from TRBV15 and TRBJ2-1; 10 nucleotides match TRBD2. Germline assignment: CDR1 LNHNV and CDR2 YYDKDF (reference sequence). The CDR3 has 18 residues. The V and J ends lost 0 bases and 0 bases, in that order; junction bases with no gene match: 5. The CDR3 is CATSRDVQREGSYNEQFF. The CDR3 DNA sequence: TGTGCCACCAGCAGAGATGTCCAGCGGGAGGGCTCCTACAATGAGCAGTTCTTC. Full variable domain (rest looked up from reference TRBV15 and TRBJ2-1): DAMVIQNPRYQVTQFGKPVTLSCSQTLNHNVMYWYQQKSSQAPKLLFHYYDKDFNNEADTPDNFQSRRPNTSFCFLDIRSPGLGDTAMYLCATSRDVQREGSYNEQFFGPGTRLTVL.

The chain employs TRBV7-2 and TRBJ2-3; 9 positions match TRBD2. This CDR3 contains 14 residues. With 6 bases clipped from V and 14 bases from J, the junction kept 15 bases outside the gene matches. CDR1 SGHTA and CDR2 FQGNSA come from the germline V gene. This CDR3 reads CASRPEVRTSEVYF. The CDR3 nucleotides read TGTGCCAGCAGACCGGAGGTCAGGACTAGCGAGGTGTATTTT.

The CDR3 protein is CASSLNVRGSYTDTQYF. CDR3 coding DNA: TGTGCCAGCAGCTTGAATGTTCGGGGGTCCTACACAGATACGCAGTATTTT. The chain uses TRBV5-5 and TRBJ2-3, with a possible D match to TRBD2 (6 bases). Trimming took off 1 base at V and 2 bases at J, with 17 bases between the two ends. CDR3 length: 17 amino acids. CDR1 and CDR2 (germline): SGHKS, YYEKEE (reference sequence).

V gene TRBV28 combines with J gene TRBJ2-7, with 9 bases matching TRBD1. The CDR3 runs 16 residues. V was clipped by 6 bases and J by 3 bases; unmatched bases: 12. The germline CDR1 and CDR2 sequences are MDHEN and SYDVKM. The CDR3 bases are TGTGCCAGCAGAACCCCGGGACAGGGAAGGAGCTACGAGCAGTACTTC. As protein: CASRTPGQGRSYEQYF.

The genes are TRBV5-5 and TRBJ1-1, with D possibly TRBD1 on 6 matching bases. The CDR3 sequence is 15 residues long. Trimming stripped 4 bases from V and 0 bases from J, with 13 bases between. The germline V gene has CDR1 SGHKS and CDR2 YYEKEE (reference sequence). CDR3 sequence: CASSVPRGMNTEAFF. CDR3 coding DNA: TGTGCCAGCAGCGTCCCCAGGGGCATGAACACTGAAGCTTTCTTT.

This chain uses TRBV7-6 with TRBJ1-3, with a tentative D call TRBD1 (5 bases). Trimming shortened V by 1 base and J by 0 bases, and 10 bases separated the two germline ends. The CDR3 has 16 amino acids. CDR1 is SGHVS, CDR2 FNYEAQ, per germline. This CDR3 reads CASSLGQPYSGNTIYF. The CDR3 region has the DNA TGTGCCAGCAGCTTAGGACAGCCTTACTCTGGAAACACCATATATTTT.

The rearrangement uses TRBV12-3 or TRBV12-4 and TRBJ2-5; possible D gene TRBD2, 7 bases. The CDR3 runs 13 residues. With 8 bases removed from V and 2 bases from J, the gap between germline ends came to 12 bases. The CDR3 region is CASGGAGQETQYF. CDR3 bases: TGTGCCAGCGGGGGGGCCGGGCAAGAGACCCAGTACTTC.

This clone was detected only a few times. The V and J genes are TRBV28 and TRBJ2-7; 7 nucleotides align to TRBD1. The germline V gene has CDR1 MDHEN and CDR2 SYDVKM. This CDR3 has 13 amino acids. The ends lost 6 bases at V and 7 bases at J; junction bases unmatched: 9. The CDR3 DNA sequence: TGTGCCAGCAGGGCAGGGGGTTTGGGGGAGCAGTACTTC. It specifies CASRAGGLGEQYF.

The rearrangement joins TRBV5-1 to TRBJ1-1; 12 bases are shared with TRBD1. Germline CDR1 and CDR2: SGHRS and YFSETQ. CDR3 length: 14 amino acids. J gave up 1 base and V 7 bases, and 2 bases lay outside the gene matches. CDR3 DNA sequence: TGCGCCAGCTGGGACAGGGGGCGGAACACTGAAGCTTTCTTT. Amino acid sequence: CASWDRGRNTEAFF.

The chain joins TRBV5-1 to TRBJ1-1; 7 bases are shared with TRBD1. V lost 3 bases to trimming and J lost 1 base; unmatched junction nucleotides: 3. Germline loops: CDR1 SGHRS, CDR2 YFSETQ. This CDR3 is 14 amino acids long. The CDR3 reads CASSWDSKNTEAFF. The DNA for the CDR3 is TGCGCCAGCAGCTGGGACAGCAAGAACACTGAAGCTTTCTTT.

The chain links TRBV11-2 to TRBJ2-6, with a tentative D call TRBD2 (5 bases). Germline values: CDR1 SGHAT, CDR2 FQNNGV. CDR3 length equals 17 residues. The V end was cut by 1 base, the J end by 2 bases, with 12 bases between. CDR3 sequence: CASSLGPISAGANVLTF. The DNA of the CDR3 is TGTGCCAGCAGCTTAGGTCCCATTAGCGCTGGGGCCAACGTCCTGACTTTC.